The 18 T cell receptor beta chains in this list originate from one sample, sequenced in a study of T cells in Graves' hyperthyroidism and ophthalmopathy. RNA transcripts yielded amplified TCR beta CDR3 regions. RT-PCR in the first round (using the HTBI primer set) targeted the TCR CDR3. TCRdb used MiXCR to reprocess the multiplex PCR reads, holding one entry per CDR3 protein. The table records approximately 740,000 distinct CDR3 sequences, around 15% of them present only once. Sequenced material: blood. These receptors originate from a woman between 18 and 29 years old with Graves' hyperthyroidism.

The chain combines TRBV11-2 with TRBJ2-3, with D perhaps TRBD1 or TRBD2 (5 bases each). This CDR3 comprises 17 residues. V lost 2 bases and J 6 bases, leaving 21 bases between the germline ends. Per the germline V gene, CDR1 is SGHAT and CDR2 is FQNNGV. The CDR3 reads CASSLYRDQAGWDTQYF. In DNA, the CDR3 is TGTGCCAGCAGCTTATACCGGGACCAGGCAGGGTGGGATACGCAGTATTTT.

This clonotype was observed at least ten times. The genes are TRBV27 and TRBJ2-1; 12 nucleotides match TRBD2. The germline V gene has CDR1 MNHEY and CDR2 SMNVEV (reference sequence). This CDR3 has 16 residues. V gave up 2 bases and J gave up 7 bases; unmatched junction bases: 6. CDR3 nucleotides: TGTGCCAGCAGTTTACTGACTAGCGGGAGCTATAATGAGCAGTTCTTC. Its protein is CASSLLTSGSYNEQFF.

The table lists this clonotype with many counts. Compared with germline, one end of the junction differs, possibly owing to a read error. The V gene is TRBV7-7, the J gene TRBJ2-3; TRBD2 might be the D (6 bases). Germline CDR1 reads SSHAT; CDR2 reads FNYEAQ (reference sequence). The CDR3 has 15 residues. The CDR3 loop reads CASSASGLSTDTQYF. The CDR3, as DNA: TGTGCTAGCAGCGCCTCGGGACTTAGCACAGATACGCAGTATTTT.

This clonotype was detected ten times or more. The chain employs TRBV30 and TRBJ1-5; D might be TRBD1 (6 bases). Germline V gene lookup returns CDR1 GTSNPN and CDR2 SVGIG (reference sequence). Deletions cut 0 bases from V and 10 bases from J, with 16 bases between. The CDR3 has 14 residues. In DNA form, the CDR3 reads TGTGCCTGGAGTGTACGTGGGGGCCGAGGACCCCAGCATTTT. Amino acids: CAWSVRGGRGPQHF.

This clonotype was seen many times. CDR3 nucleotide sequence: TGTGCCAGCAGCTTGGGGACGCCGCAAGAGACCCAGTACTTC. This sequence encodes CASSLGTPQETQYF. The J gene is TRBJ2-5, the V gene TRBV7-9; the D call may be TRBD1 or TRBD2 (5 bases each). V was shortened by 3 bases and J by 2 bases, with 10 bases between the two germline ends. The CDR3 covers 14 residues. The germline V gene has CDR1 SEHNR and CDR2 FQNEAQ (reference sequence). The full variable domain, rest sourced from reference TRBV7-9 and TRBJ2-5, is DTGVSQNPRHKITKRGQNVTFRCDPISEHNRLYWYRQTLGQGPEFLTYFQNEAQLEKSRLLSDRFSAERPKGSFSTLEIQRTEQGDSAMYLCASSLGTPQETQYFGPGTRLLVL.

The chain couples TRBV5-6 to TRBJ1-1, with D tentatively TRBD1 (6 bases). The length of the CDR3 is 19 residues. Looked up from germline, CDR1 is SGHDT and CDR2 is YYEEEE. V lost 2 bases and J lost 0, with 23 bases in between. The CDR3: CASSFRGTGNRALNTEAFF. The CDR3 DNA reads TGTGCCAGCAGCTTCAGAGGGACGGGGAACAGGGCCTTGAACACTGAAGCTTTCTTT.

The table lists this clonotype with a few counts. The rearrangement joins TRBV6-1 to TRBJ2-1, with D uncertain. The CDR3 runs 18 residues. Between the trimmed V and J ends, which lost 9 bases and 2 bases, there was a span of 26 bases. In germline, CDR1 is MNHNS, CDR2 SASEGT. The CDR3 spells CASSRFPPRPETYNEQFF. CDR3 coding DNA: TGTGCCAGTAGCCGGTTCCCCCCAAGACCCGAGACCTACAATGAGCAGTTCTTC.

The CDR3 DNA follows: TGTGCCAGCAGCCAAGGACAGCTTAGCACAGATACGCAGTATTTT. It translates to CASSQGQLSTDTQYF. The chain recombines TRBV7-7 with TRBJ2-3, with D maybe TRBD1 (6 bases). The V end was cut by 5 bases, the J end by 0 bases, with 12 bases between. The CDR3 has 15 residues. Germline CDR1 and CDR2: SSHAT and FNYEAQ (reference sequence).

The chain has TRBV9 and TRBJ2-7, with a possible D match to TRBD1 (6 bases). Germline V CDR1 and CDR2: SGDLS, YYNGEE. The CDR3 is made up of 15 amino acids. Between the trimmed V and J ends, which lost 2 bases and 1 base, there was a span of 13 bases. In nucleotides, the CDR3 is TGTGCCAGCAGCGTCAGAATGGACAGATCCTACGAGCAGTACTTC. Amino acid sequence: CASSVRMDRSYEQYF.

The chain has TRBV6-5 and TRBJ1-1; TRBD1 might be the D (5 bases). Germline V gives CDR1 MNHEY, CDR2 SVGAGI. The CDR3 has 17 amino acids. The V end was cut by 2 bases, the J end by 2 bases, with 18 bases between. The CDR3 loop is CASSYNYYGGVNTEAFF. The CDR3 region has the DNA TGTGCCAGCAGTTACAATTATTATGGGGGAGTAAACACTGAAGCTTTCTTT.

This clonotype was observed a handful of times. This chain joins TRBV24-1 and TRBJ2-5, with 9 bases matching TRBD1. The germline CDR1 and CDR2 sequences are KGHDR and SFDVKD. V shed 2 bases, J shed 3 bases, and the junction held 6 bases outside the gene matches. The CDR3 sequence is 16 residues long. The CDR3 DNA reads as TGTGCCACCAGTGATTACCCGGGACAGGGTGAAGAGACCCAGTACTTC. It specifies CATSDYPGQGEETQYF.

This clonotype was observed at least ten times. The CDR3 loop is CASSLDGAGGYNEQFF. The CDR3 bases are TGTGCCAGCAGCTTAGATGGCGCGGGAGGGTACAATGAGCAGTTCTTC. The gene calls are TRBV7-2 and TRBJ2-1; 9 nucleotides agree with TRBD2. The V gene end was trimmed by 1 base and the J gene end by 4 bases; junction bases not matched to a gene: 5. Germline CDR1 SGHTA, CDR2 FQGNSA. The CDR3 contains 16 residues.

The chain has TRBV7-2 and TRBJ1-6; D is ambiguous. Germline CDR1 reads SGHTA; CDR2 reads FQGNSA. The CDR3 spans 14 residues. Trimming took off 2 bases at V and 6 bases at J, with 8 bases between the two ends. The CDR3 protein is CASSLTVANSPLHF. The CDR3 nucleotides read TGTGCCAGCAGCTTAACCGTCGCTAATTCACCCCTCCACTTT.

Regarding this clonotype: A single base separates this from a much larger clone, so it may be a read error. The gene calls are TRBV7-9 and TRBJ2-1; TRBD1 is a possible D gene (6 bases). V lost 7 bases and J 5 bases, leaving 18 bases between the germline ends. This CDR3 has 15 amino acids. In germline, CDR1 is SEHNR, CDR2 FQNEAQ (reference sequence). The CDR3 protein is CASTLQARGDNEQFF. The CDR3 DNA sequence: TGTGCCAGCACCTTGCAGGCCAGGGGAGACAATGAGCAGTTCTTC.

This clonotype was picked up a small number of times. J is TRBJ2-1 and V is TRBV5-5, with D unresolved. Germline assignment: CDR1 SGHKS and CDR2 YYEKEE (reference sequence). V was trimmed by 1 base and J by 14 bases, leaving 10 bases between them. CDR3 length: 11 amino acids. CDR3 nucleotide sequence: TGTGCCAGCAGCTTGACCAGAGATGAGTTCTTC. Protein product: CASSLTRDEFF.

This clonotype has only one observation. J is TRBJ2-7 and V is TRBV7-2; TRBD2 matches at 8 bases. The V segment lost 1 base and the J segment 4 bases; nucleotides outside the gene matches: 6. The germline V gene encodes CDR1 SGHTA and CDR2 FQGNSA. The CDR3 has 15 residues. CDR3 DNA sequence: TGTGCCAGCAGCTTAGTCGCGGGAGGCAGGTACGAGCAGTACTTC. Its translation: CASSLVAGGRYEQYF.

This clonotype occurred many times. The DNA for the CDR3 is TGTGCCAGCAGCCCGGGGGTAGGGGACTGGGAGACCCAGTACTTC. It specifies CASSPGVGDWETQYF. The chain joins TRBV11-3 to TRBJ2-5; possible D gene TRBD2, 6 bases. The CDR3 consists of 15 residues. The germline gives CDR1 SGHNT, CDR2 YENEEA. V gave up 5 bases and J gave up 5 bases, with 18 bases separating them.

This clonotype has only a few counts. The chain employs TRBV7-9 and TRBJ1-1; 8 bases agree with TRBD1. Trimming cost V 5 bases and J 4 bases; bases outside gene matches: 6. This CDR3 spans 14 amino acids. Germline V CDR1 and CDR2: SEHNR, FQNEAQ (reference sequence). CDR3 loop: CASSARQGSTEAFF. CDR3 DNA sequence: TGTGCCAGCAGCGCACGACAGGGGAGCACTGAAGCTTTCTTT.